This T cell receptor beta chain emerged from a study of shared clonotypes between healthy human individuals. At the level of the study: CD4 naive and memory got three plates each, CD8 naive two, CD8 memory one.

All donors were healthy HIV-negative adults lacking recent acute infections or vaccinations. Overall study results and limits: Some naive CD4 clonotypes, 4% to 6%, turned up in common across a handful of donors.

Researchers ran the assay at a deep level. The protocol was immunoSEQ multiplex PCR, while the TCRdb copy is restricted to in-frame clones and leaves out a portion. This sample has approximately 980,000 clones, with around three quarters found just once. V lost 3 bases to trimming and J lost 4 bases; unmatched junction nucleotides: 0. The CDR3 loop spans 13 amino acids. Germline V CDR1 and CDR2: WSHSY, SAAADI. The table lists this clone with many counts. Its target is not known. Sample: memory CD4+ T cells sorted from blood. Sample subset: CD45RA-negative fraction. The rearrangement uses TRBV10-2 and TRBJ1-2; 9 bases are a match to TRBD1. The TCR comes from a man between 18 and 35 years old in good health. CDR3 sequence: CASSEQGAYGYTF. The CDR3 nucleotides read TGCGCCAGCAGTGAACAGGGGGCCTATGGCTACACCTTC.